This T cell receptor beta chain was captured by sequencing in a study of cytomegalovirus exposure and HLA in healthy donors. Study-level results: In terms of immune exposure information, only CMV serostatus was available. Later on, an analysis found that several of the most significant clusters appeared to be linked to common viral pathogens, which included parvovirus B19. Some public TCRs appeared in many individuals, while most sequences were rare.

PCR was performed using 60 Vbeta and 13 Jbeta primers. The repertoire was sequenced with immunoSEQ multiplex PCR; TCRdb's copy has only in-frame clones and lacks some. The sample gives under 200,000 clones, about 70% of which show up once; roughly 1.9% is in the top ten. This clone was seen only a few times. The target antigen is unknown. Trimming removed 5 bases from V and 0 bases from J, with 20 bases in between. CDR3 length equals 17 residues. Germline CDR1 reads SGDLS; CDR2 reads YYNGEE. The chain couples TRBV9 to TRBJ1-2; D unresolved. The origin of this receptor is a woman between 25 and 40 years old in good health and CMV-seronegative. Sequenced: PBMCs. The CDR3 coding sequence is TGTGCCAGCAGTAAGAGGAGGGTCTCCTCTTCTAACTATGGCTACACCTTC. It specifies CASSKRRVSSSNYGYTF.